This passage covers 22 T cell receptor beta chains from one sample sequenced in a study of type 1 regulatory T cells. TCRdb itself ran the reads through MiXCR, one entry per CDR3 protein. The table lists 60,000 to 70,000 distinct CDR3 sequences, about 60% of them singletons. No antigen has been assigned to these receptors. Specimen: cultured T cells, either the whole culture or a sorted T cell fraction (not recorded which). The subset here: Tr1-enriched cell product generated in vitro against host alloantigens. The receptors here all came from a human donor in good health.

The V gene is TRBV12-3 or TRBV12-4, the J gene TRBJ2-5; D perhaps matches TRBD2 (7 bases). This CDR3 is built from 13 residues. The V gene lost 3 bases and the J gene lost 4 bases, with 9 bases spanning the gap. CDR3 in DNA: TGTGCCAGCAGTTTTGGGGGGGCAGAGACCCAGTACTTC. Amino acid sequence: CASSFGGAETQYF.

The V gene is TRBV9, the J gene TRBJ2-5, with a tentative D call TRBD2 (6 bases). V lost 3 bases to trimming and J lost 5 bases, with 14 bases between them. CDR3 length: 14 residues. The germline V gene has CDR1 SGDLS and CDR2 YYNGEE. The CDR3 coding sequence is TGTGCCAGCAGCGGGGGGGTCGGGATGGAGACCCAGTACTTC. Protein: CASSGGVGMETQYF.

The CDR3 loop reads CASSRGRDTYGYTF. CDR3 DNA sequence: TGTGCCAGCAGCCGCGGGCGTGATACTTATGGCTACACCTTC. The rearrangement joins TRBV7-2 to TRBJ1-2; D uncertain. The CDR3 loop spans 14 amino acids. CDR1 is SGHTA and CDR2 is FQGNSA in the germline V gene. Trimming cost V 5 bases and J 5 bases, with 15 bases left between them.

This clonotype has a count of ten or more. V is TRBV27 and J is TRBJ2-5; no firm D call. CDR1 MNHEY and CDR2 SMNVEV come from the germline V gene (reference sequence). V lost 8 bases and J lost 9, with 13 bases in between. The CDR3 runs to 11 residues. As DNA, the CDR3 is TGTGCCAGCGGCTACTCCCAGGCCCAGTACTTC. This codes for CASGYSQAQYF.

V usage is TRBV7-2 and J usage is TRBJ1-1; D not resolved. V was shortened by 5 bases and J by 5 bases, with 9 bases between the two germline ends. Germline V gene data show CDR1 as SGHTA and CDR2 as FQGNSA. The CDR3 length is 12 residues. CDR3 bases: TGTGCCAGCAGCCACACGGGGACTGAAGCTTTCTTT. It codes for CASSHTGTEAFF.

This clonotype has a handful of counts. The chain joins TRBV6-5 to TRBJ2-2; 7 bases match TRBD1. Germline V gene lookup returns CDR1 MNHEY and CDR2 SVGAGI. This CDR3 contains 15 residues. V lost 0 bases, J lost 6 bases, and 4 bases stayed unmatched. The CDR3 DNA reads TGTGCCAGCAGTTACTCCGGGACAGTTCCCGGGGAGCTGTTTTTT. It encodes CASSYSGTVPGELFF.

In this sample, this clonotype turned up many times. This sequence joins TRBV6-2 or TRBV6-3 and TRBJ2-5; TRBD1 agrees at 9 bases. J lost 3 bases, V lost 6 bases, and 5 bases had no gene match. Germline assignment: CDR1 MNHEY and CDR2 SVGEGT. There are 14 residues in the CDR3. CDR3 bases: TGTGCCAGCAGGTGGACAGGGGCAAAAGAGACCCAGTACTTC. Translating gives CASRWTGAKETQYF.

The sample holds a few counts of this clonotype. V is TRBV7-9 and J is TRBJ2-1; possible D gene TRBD1, 6 bases. The germline V gene has CDR1 SEHNR and CDR2 FQNEAQ (reference sequence). The germline V and J ends were trimmed by 4 bases and 3 bases, with 10 bases remaining between them. CDR3 length: 14 amino acids. CDR3 bases: TGTGCCAGCAGCTCGGACAGAAACTACAATGAGCAGTTCTTC. It yields the protein CASSSDRNYNEQFF.

The chain carries TRBV20-1 and TRBJ1-1, with D uncertain. Germline V lookup: CDR1 DFQATT, CDR2 SNEGSKA (reference sequence). This CDR3 comprises 13 residues. The V end was cut by 3 bases, the J end by 0 bases, with 8 bases between. The CDR3 is CSASGRMNTEAFF. Here the CDR3 DNA reads TGCAGTGCTAGTGGTCGCATGAACACTGAAGCTTTCTTT.

The V and J genes are TRBV6-5 and TRBJ2-5; D unclear. The CDR3 has 14 amino acids. Germline V gene data show CDR1 as MNHEY and CDR2 as SVGAGI. V gave up 5 bases and J gave up 2 bases, with 12 bases separating them. The CDR3, as DNA: TGTGCCAGCAGTGCCCCGAGACTGCAAGAGACCCAGTACTTC. Amino acid sequence: CASSAPRLQETQYF.

This clonotype came up a few times. J is TRBJ2-7 and V is TRBV30, with 7 positions matching TRBD2. This CDR3 is built from 14 residues. The J segment lost 6 bases and the V segment lost 5 bases, leaving 13 bases of the junction unmatched. Germline V gene sequence: CDR1 GTSNPN, CDR2 SVGIG (reference sequence). The CDR3 spells CAWGFGLGAGEQYF. The CDR3 bases are TGTGCCTGGGGTTTTGGACTAGGAGCGGGCGAGCAGTACTTC.

The chain employs TRBV6-2 or TRBV6-3 and TRBJ2-7; a possible D gene is TRBD1 (5 bases). The CDR3 contains 16 residues. Trimming stripped 6 bases from V and 0 bases from J, with 18 bases between. Looked up from germline, CDR1 is MNHEY and CDR2 is SVGEGT. The CDR3 protein is CASSLVRGPSSYEQYF. The CDR3 DNA is TGTGCCAGCAGCTTGGTTAGGGGTCCCTCCTCCTACGAGCAGTACTTC.

This clonotype was observed a few times. The chain recombines TRBV20-1 with TRBJ1-6; possibly TRBD1 for D (5 bases). V was shortened by 4 bases and J by 7 bases, with 14 bases between the two germline ends. CDR3 size: 14 residues. Per germline, CDR1 DFQATT and CDR2 SNEGSKA (reference sequence). CDR3 amino acids: CSAIGQGKNSPLHF. DNA for the CDR3: TGCAGTGCTATAGGTCAGGGCAAAAATTCACCCCTCCACTTT.

V usage is TRBV7-2 and J usage is TRBJ2-5; no clear D gene. This CDR3 has 15 residues. From germline, CDR1 is SGHTA and CDR2 FQGNSA. The V end was cut by 1 base, the J end by 2 bases, with 11 bases between. The DNA of the CDR3 is TGTGCCAGCAGCTTAGGGGGTGTGGGGCAAGAGACCCAGTACTTC. Protein: CASSLGGVGQETQYF. Variable domain in full (rest from reference TRBV7-2 and TRBJ2-5): GAGVSQSPSNKVTEKGKDVELRCDPISGHTALYWYRQSLGQGLEFLIYFQGNSAPDKSGLPSDRFSAERTGGSVSTLTIQRTQQEDSAVYLCASSLGGVGQETQYFGPGTRLLVL.

This chain joins TRBV7-2 and TRBJ2-1, with D possibly matching TRBD2 (6 bases). The V end was cut by 4 bases, the J end by 10 bases, with 20 bases between. Per the germline V gene, CDR1 is SGHTA and CDR2 is FQGNSA. The CDR3 runs to 15 residues. The CDR3 bases are TGTGCCAGCAGCTGGGGCGGGGCCGTAGGTGGGGAGCAGTTCTTC. Its protein is CASSWGGAVGGEQFF.

The chain recombines TRBV25-1 with TRBJ2-6; tentatively, D is TRBD2 (6 bases). CDR1 is MGHDK and CDR2 is SYGVNS in the germline V gene. The CDR3 has 19 amino acids. V dropped 5 bases and J dropped 0 bases, with 20 bases sitting between them. The DNA of the CDR3 is TGTGCCAGCAGTCCCCCTTGGGGTAGCGGTCCCTCTGGGGCCAACGTCCTGACTTTC. This gives the protein CASSPPWGSGPSGANVLTF.

The V and J genes are TRBV7-7 and TRBJ2-3; no clear D. The CDR3 is 16 amino acids. CDR1 and CDR2 (germline): SSHAT, FNYEAQ (reference sequence). V lost 2 bases and J lost 0, with 12 bases in between. The CDR3 region is CASSLSFSASTDTQYF. CDR3 nucleotide sequence: TGTGCCAGCAGCTTATCATTCAGCGCTAGCACAGATACGCAGTATTTT.

This rearrangement joins TRBV7-8 to TRBJ2-7; either TRBD1 or TRBD2 may fit D (7 bases each). Trimming took 8 bases from V and 3 from J, leaving 20 bases between them. CDR1 SGHVS and CDR2 FQNEAQ come from the germline V gene. The CDR3 runs 15 residues. The CDR3 DNA reads as TGTGCCAGCTCCAGGGGGGAGGGCCTTCTCTACGAGCAGTACTTC. Translated, it gives CASSRGEGLLYEQYF. The full variable domain, rest sourced from reference TRBV7-8 and TRBJ2-7, is GAGVSQSPRYKVAKRGQDVALRCDPISGHVSLFWYQQALGQGPEFLTYFQNEAQLDKSGLPSDRFFAERPEGSVSTLKIQRTQQEDSAVYLCASSRGEGLLYEQYFGPGTRLTVT.

J is TRBJ2-2 and V is TRBV4-3, with D hard to call. V shed 1 base and J shed 2 bases, with 11 bases lying between them. CDR1 is LGHNA and CDR2 is YSLEER in the germline V gene. CDR3 length equals 16 residues. The CDR3 DNA sequence: TGCGCCAGCAGCCAAGGTGGCAGGCCTAACACCGGGGAGCTGTTTTTT. Translation gives CASSQGGRPNTGELFF.

This chain uses TRBV7-3 with TRBJ2-7; D gene uncertain. Trimming left V 5 bases short and J 3 bases short, with 8 bases between. The length of the CDR3 is 12 residues. CDR1 and CDR2 (germline): SGHTA, FQGTGA. The CDR3 DNA sequence: TGTGCCAGCAGCAAACCCGGCTACGAGCAGTACTTC. Its protein is CASSKPGYEQYF.

In its sample, this clonotype was seen a few times. The chain joins TRBV5-1 to TRBJ2-1; 13 bases line up with TRBD2. V trimming: 0 bases; J trimming: 3 bases; junction bases outside the gene matches: 3. This CDR3 contains 17 residues. The germline CDR1 and CDR2 sequences are SGHRS and YFSETQ. The CDR3 DNA reads TGCGCCAGCAGCTTGGAGGGACTAGCGGGAATCTACAATGAGCAGTTCTTC. Translated, it gives CASSLEGLAGIYNEQFF.

The CDR3 loop is CASSITINQPQHF. CDR3 bases: TGTGCCAGTAGTATAACGATTAATCAGCCCCAGCATTTT. The chain links TRBV19 to TRBJ1-5; D remains ambiguous. CDR1 and CDR2 from the germline V gene are LNHDA and SQIVND (reference sequence). Trimming shortened V by 2 bases and J by 4 bases, and 6 bases separated the two germline ends. This CDR3 region has 13 residues.